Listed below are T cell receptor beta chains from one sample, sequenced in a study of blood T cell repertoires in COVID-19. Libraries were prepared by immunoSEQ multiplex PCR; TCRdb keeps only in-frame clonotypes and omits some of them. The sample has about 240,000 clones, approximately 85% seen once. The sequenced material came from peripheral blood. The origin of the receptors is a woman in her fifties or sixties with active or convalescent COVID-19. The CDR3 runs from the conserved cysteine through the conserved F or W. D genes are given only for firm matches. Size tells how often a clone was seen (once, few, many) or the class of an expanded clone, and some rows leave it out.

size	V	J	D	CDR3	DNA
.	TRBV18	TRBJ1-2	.	CASSPPQRSYGYTF	TGTGCCAGCTCACCACCTCAGCGATCCTATGGCTACACCTTC
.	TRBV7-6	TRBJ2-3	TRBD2	CASSARTSGGPDTQYF	TGTGCCAGCAGCGCCCGGACTAGCGGGGGACCAGATACGCAGTATTTT
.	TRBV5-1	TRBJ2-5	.	CASSLVGTTQETQYF	TGCGCCAGCAGCTTGGTCGGGACAACCCAAGAGACCCAGTACTTC
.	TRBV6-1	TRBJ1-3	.	CASSEASGVGNTIYF	TGTGCCAGCAGTGAAGCAAGCGGGGTAGGAAACACCATATATTTT
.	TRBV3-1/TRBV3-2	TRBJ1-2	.	CASSLEGRVGYTF	TGTGCCAGCAGCCTGGAGGGAAGAGTGGGCTACACCTTC
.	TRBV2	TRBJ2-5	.	CASAAGEETQYF	TGTGCCAGCGCGGCAGGGGAAGAGACCCAGTACTTC
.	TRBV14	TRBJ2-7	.	CASSQGAGYEQYF	TGTGCCAGCAGCCAAGGTGCAGGTTACGAGCAGTACTTC
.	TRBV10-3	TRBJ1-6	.	CAISAGFGSPLHF	TGTGCCATCAGTGCAGGATTTGGATCACCCCTCCACTTT
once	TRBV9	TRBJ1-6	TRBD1	CASSLTGEASPLHF	TGTGCCAGCAGCTTGACAGGGGAGGCTTCACCCCTCCACTTT
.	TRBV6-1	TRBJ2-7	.	CASSEVGPGSYEQYF	TGTGCCAGCAGTGAAGTTGGTCCGGGGTCCTACGAGCAGTACTTC
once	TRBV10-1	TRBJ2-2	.	CASSGSITGELFF	TGCGCCAGCAGTGGATCTATCACCGGGGAGCTGTTTTTT
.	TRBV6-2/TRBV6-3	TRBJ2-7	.	CASSYSPSAYEQYF	TGTGCCAGCAGTTACTCGCCCAGTGCCTACGAGCAGTACTTC
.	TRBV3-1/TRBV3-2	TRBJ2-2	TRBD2	CASSQAPSGGFNTGELFF	TGTGCCAGCAGCCAAGCCCCTAGCGGGGGGTTTAACACCGGGGAGCTGTTTTTT
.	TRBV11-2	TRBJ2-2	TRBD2	CASSSGGPNTGELFF	TGTGCCAGCAGCTCGGGGGGGCCGAACACCGGGGAGCTGTTTTTT
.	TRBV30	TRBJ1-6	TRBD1	CAFVQGGNSPLHF	TGTGCCTTCGTCCAGGGGGGCAATTCACCCCTCCACTTT
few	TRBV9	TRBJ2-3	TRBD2	CASSVGGGLVDTQYF	TGTGCCAGCAGCGTAGGCGGGGGGCTTGTAGATACGCAGTATTTT
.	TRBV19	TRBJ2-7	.	CASSIVGTPYEQYF	TGTGCCAGTAGTATAGTTGGGACACCCTACGAGCAGTACTTC
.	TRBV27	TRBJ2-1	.	CASSLWAGNEQFF	TGTGCCAGCAGTTTATGGGCAGGCAATGAGCAGTTCTTC
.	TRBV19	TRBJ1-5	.	CASSISGNQPQHF	TGTGCCAGTAGTATAAGCGGCAATCAGCCCCAGCATTTT
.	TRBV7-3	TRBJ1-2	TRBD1	CASSPQGAYGHGYTF	TGTGCCAGCAGCCCACAGGGGGCATACGGTCATGGCTACACCTTC
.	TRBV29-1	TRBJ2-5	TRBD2	CSAGGAGETQYF	TGCAGCGCCGGGGGGGCCGGGGAGACCCAGTACTTC
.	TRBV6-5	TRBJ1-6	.	CASSYGERVRSPLHF	TGTGCCAGCAGTTACGGGGAGCGGGTCCGCTCACCCCTCCACTTT
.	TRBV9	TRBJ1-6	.	CASSPLRDTGSSPLHF	TGTGCCAGCAGCCCACTCCGGGACACCGGAAGTTCACCCCTCCACTTT
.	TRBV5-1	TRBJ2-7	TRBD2	CASSSTSGGVNGEQYF	TGCGCCAGCAGCTCGACTAGCGGGGGGGTAAATGGCGAGCAGTACTTC
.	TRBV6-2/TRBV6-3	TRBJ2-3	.	CASSLSLPSGTQYF	TGTGCCAGCAGCTTGAGTTTACCCTCAGGTACGCAGTATTTT
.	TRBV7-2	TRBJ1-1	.	CASSGQLNTEAFF	TGTGCCAGCAGCGGACAATTGAACACTGAAGCTTTCTTT
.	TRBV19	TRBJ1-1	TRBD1	CASRLGQPNTEAFF	TGTGCCAGTAGGCTGGGACAGCCTAACACTGAAGCTTTCTTT
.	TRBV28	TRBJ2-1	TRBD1	CASSSRDREGNEQFF	TGTGCCAGCAGTTCTAGGGACAGGGAAGGCAATGAGCAGTTCTTC
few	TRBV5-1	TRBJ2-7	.	CASRSDGGGEQYF	TGCGCCAGCAGGTCGGACGGGGGTGGCGAGCAGTACTTC
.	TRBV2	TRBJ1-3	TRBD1	CASTGTGGGNTIYF	TGTGCCAGCACTGGGACAGGGGGCGGAAACACCATATATTTT